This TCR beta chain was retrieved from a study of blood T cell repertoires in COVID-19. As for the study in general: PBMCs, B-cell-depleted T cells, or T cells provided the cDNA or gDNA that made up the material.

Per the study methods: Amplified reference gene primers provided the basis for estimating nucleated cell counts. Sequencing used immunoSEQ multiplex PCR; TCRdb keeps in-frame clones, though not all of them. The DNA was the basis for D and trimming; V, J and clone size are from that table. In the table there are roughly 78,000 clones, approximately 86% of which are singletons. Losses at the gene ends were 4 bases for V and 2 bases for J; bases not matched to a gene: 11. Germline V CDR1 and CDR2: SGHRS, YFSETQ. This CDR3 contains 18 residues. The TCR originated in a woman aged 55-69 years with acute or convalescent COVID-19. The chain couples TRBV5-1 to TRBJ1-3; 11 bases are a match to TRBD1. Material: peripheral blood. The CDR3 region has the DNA TGCGCCAGCAGCCCGAGTCCCGGGACAGGGGGAGCTGGAAACACCATATATTTT. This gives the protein CASSPSPGTGGAGNTIYF.